The subject of this entry is one T cell receptor (beta chain). Frequency alone marks this clonotype as medium-sized (0.01 to 0.1%); no count is stored. It has no known antigen specificity. The library was built by means of 5' RACE. The input for every TCR library was roughly 3,300 ng of total RNA. cDNA was synthesized with SMARTScribe reverse transcriptase in eight separate reactions per sample. During cDNA synthesis, template switching was used to introduce unique molecular identifiers that contained a 6-nucleotide sample barcode. Amplification of TCRalpha and TCRbeta cDNA involved two nested PCRs of about 15 and 9 cycles, and each PCR was followed by bead purification. Before amplification, the cDNA was both treated with uracil DNA-glycosylase and purified with the QIAquick PCR purification kit. The second PCR added Illumina TruSeq-compatible adapters along with sample-specific barcodes. Library quality and concentration were assessed using TapeStation and Qubit, and about 4.7 ng of each library was pooled. Sequencing of pooled libraries was carried out on an Illumina HiSeq2500 single-index Rapid Run using 2 x 100 bp reads and custom sequencing primers. Concerning the study's data processing: MiGEC version 1.2.6 was used for UMI-based consensus assembly, which corrected PCR and sequencing errors. V(D)J alignment, clonotype assembly and CDR3 extraction were performed with MiXCR version 2.1.1. To normalise gene usage, clonotype sharing and MAIT/NKT TCR abundance, the analysis used the top 1000, 10 000 and 20 000 clonotypes per sample. After downsampling to 27 000 UMIs, diversity was calculated as the inverse Simpson index using the vegan R package. Paired Mann-Whitney U tests were applied to discordant twin pairs, with Benjamini-Hochberg correction for multiple testing. Reads reprocessed by TCRdb are summarized as one entry per CDR3 protein sequence, and DNA is absent. These V and J calls originate from TCRdb's pipeline instead of the authors' own analysis. The table held for this sample gives roughly 200,000 distinct CDR3 sequences. The top ten clones comprise approximately 7.7% of the sample.

Taken from cysteine to phenylalanine, the CDR3 has 13 residues. Only the protein sequence is given. CDR1 and CDR2, looked up from the germline V gene, are SGHRS and YFSETQ. The data were taken from a study of monozygotic twins with inflammatory bowel disease (dated by TCRdb to about 2019). At the level of the whole study: In total, 28 monozygotic twin pairs made up the full study: 19 Danish pairs, all IBD-discordant, plus nine German pairs, of which four were IBD-concordant and five were IBD-discordant. The search for disease-associated traits relied mainly on comparing IBD patients with their genetically identical healthy co-twins within discordant pairs. Each individual had, on average, about 151 000 unique TCRalpha sequences and 181 000 unique TCRbeta sequences available for analysis.

A roughly 2.5 ml peripheral blood sample was drawn into PAXgene tubes per donor and stored at -80°C. Without T cell sorting, total RNA was isolated from whole blood using the PAXgene blood miRNA kit on an automated QIAcube. Peripheral blood from monozygotic twin pairs concordant or discordant for inflammatory bowel disease was subjected to deep TCRalpha and TCRbeta repertoire profiling with unique molecular barcoding. Smoking habits were recorded for all twin pairs, with individuals classified as current, former or never smokers. General study outcomes and caveats: The results gave no support for a single strong signal or clonotype linked to IBD. Because patients were on differing immunosuppressive treatments, the repertoires may have picked up extra background noise and inter-individual variability. A decrease in TCRbeta repertoire diversity, as measured by inverse Simpson index, was observed in IBD patients compared with their healthy co-twins. Repertoire similarity did not differ between concordant and discordant twins, which could be due to limited statistical power. Compared with healthy twins, IBD patients had fewer clonotypes in common with other individuals, a difference most pronounced in patients showing signs of disease activity. The analysis was unable to tell apart different T cell subtypes.

Here the chain combines TRBV5-1 and TRBJ1-1. The clonotype was recovered from a human donor with ulcerative colitis or Crohn's disease, or a healthy co-twin of an affected twin (not recorded which). The sample was blood. For the CDR3, the sequence is CASSFIGPFEAFF.